What follows are 27 T cell receptor beta chains derived from one specimen sequenced in a study of early T cells in non-severe SARS-CoV-2 infection. TCRdb re-analysed the 5' RACE reads in MiXCR, keeping a single row per CDR3 protein. The sample contains nearly 95,000 distinct CDR3 sequences, 16% of which appear only once. Sequenced material: whole blood, taken at baseline. These receptors were obtained from an adult who was a healthcare worker with PCR-confirmed SARS-CoV-2 infection or an uninfected control (not recorded which).

V usage is TRBV28 and J usage is TRBJ1-2; possible D gene TRBD1, 5 bases. The germline V gene encodes CDR1 MDHEN and CDR2 SYDVKM. With 3 bases removed from V and 4 bases from J, the gap between germline ends came to 9 bases. This CDR3 has 13 amino acids. CDR3 sequence: CASSLRGSYGYTF. In nucleotides, the CDR3 is TGTGCCAGCAGTTTGCGGGGCTCCTATGGCTACACCTTC.

The gene calls are TRBV7-9 and TRBJ2-1, with a possible D match to TRBD2 (5 bases). Germline lookup yields CDR1 SEHNR and CDR2 FQNEAQ (reference sequence). The CDR3 is made up of 13 amino acids. V was shortened by 11 bases and J by 5 bases, with 16 bases between the two germline ends. In DNA, the CDR3 is TGTGCCGGGAGACGTAGCCCCAACAATGAGCAGTTCTTC. Its translation is CAGRRSPNNEQFF.

This clonotype was observed a handful of times. The rearrangement joins TRBV6-2 or TRBV6-3 to TRBJ2-7; no reliable D call. Germline V lookup: CDR1 MNHEY, CDR2 SVGEGT. Trimming took 7 bases from V and 6 from J, leaving 10 bases between them. The CDR3 is 11 residues long. CDR3 DNA: TGTGCCAGCACCCAAGGGTCCGAGCAGTACTTC. It encodes CASTQGSEQYF.

The rearrangement links TRBV20-1 to TRBJ2-3; 7 nucleotides line up with TRBD2. CDR1 is DFQATT, CDR2 SNEGSKA, per germline (reference sequence). J was trimmed by 5 bases and V by 0 bases; bases with no gene match: 8. The length of the CDR3 is 15 residues. CDR3 sequence reads: CSARDPRLAGDTQYF. Written as DNA, the CDR3 is TGCAGTGCTAGAGATCCCCGACTAGCTGGAGATACGCAGTATTTT.

The chain couples TRBV28 to TRBJ1-1; D uncertain. This CDR3 contains 12 residues. V was trimmed by 2 bases and J by 10 bases, leaving 11 bases between them. The germline CDR1 and CDR2 sequences are MDHEN and SYDVKM. The CDR3 DNA reads as TGTGCCAGCAGTTTAAAGGGATATCGAGCTTTCTTT. Encoded protein: CASSLKGYRAFF.

J is TRBJ2-2 and V is TRBV7-6; 9 bases map to TRBD2. In germline, CDR1 is SGHVS, CDR2 FNYEAQ. The CDR3 runs to 16 residues. The V segment lost 5 bases and the J segment 2 bases; nucleotides outside the gene matches: 6. CDR3 residues: CASSPSSGVNTGELFF. CDR3 coding DNA: TGTGCCAGCAGCCCCTCTAGCGGGGTTAACACCGGGGAGCTGTTTTTT.

The chain is built from TRBV7-2 and TRBJ2-5; the D is unclear. CDR3 size: 12 residues. The germline gives CDR1 SGHTA, CDR2 FQGNSA. V shed 2 bases and J shed 3 bases, with 4 bases lying between them. CDR3: CASSLSEETQYF. Written as DNA, the CDR3 is TGTGCCAGCAGCTTAAGCGAAGAGACCCAGTACTTC. The whole variable domain, filled in from reference TRBV7-2 and TRBJ2-5, reads GAGVSQSPSNKVTEKGKDVELRCDPISGHTALYWYRQSLGQGLEFLIYFQGNSAPDKSGLPSDRFSAERTGGSVSTLTIQRTQQEDSAVYLCASSLSEETQYFGPGTRLLVL.

This clonotype was counted many times. J is TRBJ2-1 and V is TRBV7-3, with D possibly being TRBD2 (6 bases). The V end was cut by 5 bases, the J end by 5 bases, with 10 bases between. The CDR3 length is 13 residues. The germline CDR1 and CDR2 sequences are SGHTA and FQGTGA. The CDR3, as DNA: TGTGCCAGCAGCCTGACTAGAAACAATGAGCAGTTCTTC. Translated: CASSLTRNNEQFF.

V and J are TRBV10-3 and TRBJ2-5; D not certain. From germline, CDR1 is ENHRY and CDR2 SYGVKD. The CDR3 length is 14 residues. V was shortened by 0 bases and J by 1 base, with 6 bases between the two germline ends. The chain's CDR3 is CAISESKRQETQYF. The CDR3 DNA sequence: TGTGCCATCAGTGAGTCGAAACGCCAAGAGACCCAGTACTTC.

This clonotype was seen ten or more times. This sequence joins TRBV20-1 and TRBJ2-3, with D tentatively TRBD1 (5 bases). The V end lost 0 bases, the J end lost 1 base, and 17 bases lay between the germline ends. The germline CDR1 and CDR2 sequences are DFQATT and SNEGSKA (reference sequence). The CDR3 spans 17 residues. The chain's CDR3 is CSARDFGWGRRTDTQYF. Here the CDR3 DNA reads TGCAGTGCTAGAGACTTCGGTTGGGGCAGGCGCACAGATACGCAGTATTTT.

The genes are TRBV11-2 and TRBJ2-7, with no clear D. The CDR3 sequence is 14 residues long. Trimming removed 3 bases at V and 0 bases at J, with 9 bases between. The germline gives CDR1 SGHAT, CDR2 FQNNGV. Here the CDR3 reads CASSFTKSSYEQYF. Here the CDR3 DNA reads TGTGCCAGCAGCTTTACTAAGAGCTCCTACGAGCAGTACTTC. Combining the CDR3 with reference TRBV11-2 and TRBJ2-7 gives the whole variable domain EAGVAQSPRYKIIEKRQSVAFWCNPISGHATLYWYQQILGQGPKLLIQFQNNGVVDDSQLPKDRFSAERLKGVDSTLKIQPAKLEDSAVYLCASSFTKSSYEQYFGPGTRLTVT.

This clonotype was counted only a few times. V usage is TRBV7-9 and J usage is TRBJ2-7, with D unclear. The V end lost 1 base, the J end lost 5 bases, and 12 bases lay between the germline ends. Germline V gene sequence: CDR1 SEHNR, CDR2 FQNEAQ (reference sequence). The CDR3 contains 14 residues. In DNA form, the CDR3 reads TGTGCCAGCAGCTTAGAGGGTTCGTCCCACGAGCAGTACTTC. Protein sequence: CASSLEGSSHEQYF.

This clonotype was observed at least ten times. J is TRBJ2-6 and V is TRBV20-1; 11 nucleotides align to TRBD2. In germline, CDR1 is DFQATT, CDR2 SNEGSKA (reference sequence). The J segment lost 4 bases and the V segment lost 5 bases, leaving 10 bases of the junction unmatched. The CDR3 covers 17 residues. CDR3 bases: TGCAGTGCTCCCCAGTTAGCGGGAGGGTCAGGGGCCAACGTCCTGACTTTC. Its translation is CSAPQLAGGSGANVLTF.

The chain combines TRBV30 with TRBJ2-7; 9 nucleotides align to TRBD2. The ends lost 4 bases at V and 6 bases at J; junction bases unmatched: 7. The CDR3 covers 13 residues. Germline CDR1 and CDR2: GTSNPN and SVGIG (reference sequence). CDR3 region: CAWNPGLASEQYF. CDR3 sequence (DNA): TGTGCCTGGAATCCGGGACTAGCAAGCGAGCAGTACTTC.

This clonotype was recorded a few times. The V gene is TRBV20-1, the J gene TRBJ2-1; TRBD2 is a possible D gene (7 bases). V lost 1 base, J lost 10 bases, and 17 bases lay in between. This CDR3 has 14 amino acids. Germline CDR1 is DFQATT and CDR2 is SNEGSKA (reference sequence). CDR3 in DNA: TGCAGTGCTAGAGTATATGCGGGGGCTCAAGAGCAGTTCTTC. This translates into CSARVYAGAQEQFF.

The rearrangement joins TRBV7-9 to TRBJ2-7; D is tentatively TRBD1 or TRBD2 (5 bases each). V lost 4 bases, J lost 3 bases, and 13 bases lay in between. There are 14 residues in the CDR3. The germline V gene has CDR1 SEHNR and CDR2 FQNEAQ (reference sequence). The CDR3 protein is CASSSRDPGYEQYF. CDR3 bases: TGTGCCAGCAGCTCCCGGGACCCCGGCTACGAGCAGTACTTC. The full variable domain, with the rest looked up from reference TRBV7-9 and TRBJ2-7, is DTGVSQNPRHKITKRGQNVTFRCDPISEHNRLYWYRQTLGQGPEFLTYFQNEAQLEKSRLLSDRFSAERPKGSFSTLEIQRTEQGDSAMYLCASSSRDPGYEQYFGPGTRLTVT.

The rearrangement joins TRBV5-4 to TRBJ2-3; no clear D. The CDR3 sequence is 15 residues long. Trimming removed 5 bases at V and 2 bases at J, with 15 bases between. Germline V CDR1 and CDR2: SGHNT, YYREEE (reference sequence). CDR3 protein: CASSYDTANTDTQYF. Written as DNA, the CDR3 is TGTGCCAGCAGTTACGACACAGCTAACACAGATACGCAGTATTTT.

The DNA of the CDR3 is TGTGCCAGCAGTTACCGCCCGGTGGGGCGGCCAAGCTCCTACAATGAGCAGTTCTTC. Amino acids: CASSYRPVGRPSSYNEQFF. The V gene is TRBV6-6, the J gene TRBJ2-1, with D perhaps TRBD1 (5 bases). Germline V CDR1 and CDR2: MNHNY, SVGAGI (reference sequence). This CDR3 contains 19 residues. V lost 2 bases and J 0 bases, leaving 20 bases between the germline ends.

The chain uses TRBV5-1 and TRBJ1-6; D gene unclear. Germline V lookup: CDR1 SGHRS, CDR2 YFSETQ. This CDR3 region has 16 residues. V lost 4 bases and J 4 bases, leaving 15 bases between the germline ends. DNA of the CDR3: TGCGCCAGCAGCGCCCCAGCAGAAGATTATAATTCACCCCTCCACTTT. The encoded protein is CASSAPAEDYNSPLHF.

This clonotype was found a few times. This chain connects TRBV18 to TRBJ1-1; 7 nucleotides line up with TRBD1. The CDR3 is 14 residues long. The trim removed 2 bases at V and 6 bases at J, leaving 6 bases unmatched. CDR1 and CDR2 from the germline V gene are KGHSH and LQKENI. The CDR3 DNA reads as TGTGCCAGCTCACCAACGACAGGGTGGGCTGAAGCTTTCTTT. Translated, it gives CASSPTTGWAEAFF. Using reference TRBV18 and TRBJ1-1 for the parts outside the CDR3, the full variable domain is NAGVMQNPRHLVRRRGQEARLRCSPMKGHSHVYWYRQLPEEGLKFMVYLQKENIIDESGMPKERFSAEFPKEGPSILRIQQVVRGDSAAYFCASSPTTGWAEAFFGQGTRLTVV.

V usage is TRBV3-1 and J usage is TRBJ1-2, with a possible D match to TRBD1 (6 bases). CDR3 length equals 14 residues. Germline lookup yields CDR1 LGHDT and CDR2 YNNKEL (reference sequence). V lost 3 bases, J lost 6 bases, and 14 bases lay in between. CDR3 in DNA: TGTGCCAGCAGCCAGGACAGCACCCCTGATGGCTACACCTTC. As protein: CASSQDSTPDGYTF.

The J gene is TRBJ2-3, the V gene TRBV18; D remains ambiguous. CDR3 length: 15 residues. Germline-derived CDR1 and CDR2 are KGHSH and LQKENI. V lost 3 bases and J 2 bases, leaving 12 bases between the germline ends. CDR3 in amino acids: CASSPGRIHTDTQYF. CDR3 bases: TGTGCCAGCTCACCCGGACGTATTCACACAGATACGCAGTATTTT.

This clonotype was seen ten or more times. This chain joins TRBV4-3 and TRBJ2-3, with D uncertain. The CDR3 contains 15 residues. Germline CDR1 is LGHNA and CDR2 is YSLEER. V lost 1 base and J 2 bases, leaving 10 bases between the germline ends. In DNA, the CDR3 is TGCGCCAGCAGCCAAGTTGTGGGGTCCACAGATACGCAGTATTTT. Translated: CASSQVVGSTDTQYF.

This clonotype was picked up many times. The genes are TRBV12-3 or TRBV12-4 and TRBJ1-1; D is ambiguous. The CDR3 has 14 amino acids. Trimming pared 5 bases from V and 0 bases from J, leaving 10 bases between. CDR3: CASSPTTLNTEAFF. The CDR3 DNA reads as TGTGCCAGCAGTCCCACGACCTTGAACACTGAAGCTTTCTTT.

There are a few counts of this clonotype. The chain uses TRBV15 and TRBJ2-2, with no clear D. The CDR3 extends over 12 amino acids. Trimming left V 5 bases short and J 7 bases short, with 8 bases between. CDR1 and CDR2 (germline): LNHNV, YYDKDF (reference sequence). The CDR3 DNA follows: TGTGCCACCAGCCTCCGTCGCGGGGAGCTGTTTTTT. Amino acid sequence: CATSLRRGELFF.

This clonotype was seen more than once but under ten times. This chain connects TRBV28 to TRBJ1-2; maybe TRBD1 (5 bases). Trimming removed 8 bases from V and 3 bases from J, with 19 bases in between. There are 15 residues in the CDR3. Germline V lookup: CDR1 MDHEN, CDR2 SYDVKM. CDR3 sequence reads: CASYTVPRDYYGYTF. In DNA form, the CDR3 reads TGTGCCAGCTATACAGTACCCAGGGACTACTATGGCTACACCTTC.

V usage is TRBV28 and J usage is TRBJ2-7; D perhaps matches TRBD1 (6 bases). The CDR3 runs 13 residues. With 7 bases removed from V and 1 base from J, the gap between germline ends came to 11 bases. Germline values: CDR1 MDHEN, CDR2 SYDVKM. CDR3 DNA sequence: TGTGCCAGCAAACAGGGTTTTTCCTACGAGCAGTACTTC. This translates into CASKQGFSYEQYF.